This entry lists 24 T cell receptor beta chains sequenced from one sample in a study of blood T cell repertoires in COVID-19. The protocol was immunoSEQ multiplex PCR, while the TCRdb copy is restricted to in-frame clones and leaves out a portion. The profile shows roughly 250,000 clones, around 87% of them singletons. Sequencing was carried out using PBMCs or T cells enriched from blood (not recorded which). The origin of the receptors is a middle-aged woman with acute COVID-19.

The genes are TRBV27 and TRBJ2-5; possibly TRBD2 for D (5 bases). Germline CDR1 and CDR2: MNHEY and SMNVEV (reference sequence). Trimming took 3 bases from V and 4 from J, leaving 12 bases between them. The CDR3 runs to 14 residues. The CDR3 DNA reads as TGTGCCAGCAGTTTTTCCGGGAACTCAGAGACCCAGTACTTC. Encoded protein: CASSFSGNSETQYF.

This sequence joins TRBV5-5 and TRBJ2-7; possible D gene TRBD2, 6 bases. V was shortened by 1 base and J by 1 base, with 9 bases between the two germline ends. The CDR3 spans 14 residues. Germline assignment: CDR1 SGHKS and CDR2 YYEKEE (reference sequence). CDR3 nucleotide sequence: TGTGCCAGCAGCTTGACGGGAGTGTCCTACGAGCAGTACTTC. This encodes CASSLTGVSYEQYF.

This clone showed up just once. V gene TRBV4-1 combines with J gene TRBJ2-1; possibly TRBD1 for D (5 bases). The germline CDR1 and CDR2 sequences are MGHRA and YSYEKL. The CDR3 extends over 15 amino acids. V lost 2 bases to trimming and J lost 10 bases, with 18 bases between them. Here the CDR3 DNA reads TGCGCCAGCAGCCAATTCACAGGTCCCAGCGCCGAGCAGTTCTTC. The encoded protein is CASSQFTGPSAEQFF.

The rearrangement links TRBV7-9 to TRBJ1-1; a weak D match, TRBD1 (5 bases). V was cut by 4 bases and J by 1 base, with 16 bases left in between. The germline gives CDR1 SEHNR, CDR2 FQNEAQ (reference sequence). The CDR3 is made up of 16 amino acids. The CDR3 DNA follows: TGTGCCAGCAGCTCCCACCTTCGCGGGGGGAACACTGAAGCTTTCTTT. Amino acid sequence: CASSSHLRGGNTEAFF.

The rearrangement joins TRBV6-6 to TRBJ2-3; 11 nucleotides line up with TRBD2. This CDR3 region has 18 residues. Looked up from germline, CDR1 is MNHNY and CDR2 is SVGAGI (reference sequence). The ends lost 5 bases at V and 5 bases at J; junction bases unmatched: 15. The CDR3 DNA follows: TGTGCCAGCAGTCCAACTAGCGGGAGTAATCCGTTGCAAGATACGCAGTATTTT. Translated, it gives CASSPTSGSNPLQDTQYF.

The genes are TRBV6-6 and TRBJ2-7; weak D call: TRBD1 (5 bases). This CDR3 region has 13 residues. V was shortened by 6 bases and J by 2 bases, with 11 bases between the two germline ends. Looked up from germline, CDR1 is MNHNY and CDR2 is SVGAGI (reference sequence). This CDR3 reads CASSSDSTYEQYF. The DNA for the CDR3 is TGTGCCAGCAGCTCTGACAGTACCTACGAGCAGTACTTC.

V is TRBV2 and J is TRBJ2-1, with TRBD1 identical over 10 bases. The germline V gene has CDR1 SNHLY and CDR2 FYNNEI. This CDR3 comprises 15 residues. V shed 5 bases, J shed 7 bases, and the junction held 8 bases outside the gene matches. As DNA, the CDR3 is TGTGCCAGCAGTTATAAGGGACAGGGGAATAATGAGCAGTTCTTC. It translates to CASSYKGQGNNEQFF. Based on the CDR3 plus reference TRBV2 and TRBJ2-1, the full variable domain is EPEVTQTPSHQVTQMGQEVILRCVPISNHLYFYWYRQILGQKVEFLVSFYNNEISEKSEIFDDQFSVERPDGSNFTLKIRSTKLEDSAMYFCASSYKGQGNNEQFFGPGTRLTVL.

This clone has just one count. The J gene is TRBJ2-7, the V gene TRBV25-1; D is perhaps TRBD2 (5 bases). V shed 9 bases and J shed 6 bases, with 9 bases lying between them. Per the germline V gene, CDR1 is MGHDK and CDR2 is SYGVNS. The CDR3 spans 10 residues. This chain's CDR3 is CASERGEQYF. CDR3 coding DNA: TGTGCCAGTGAACGGGGCGAGCAGTACTTC.

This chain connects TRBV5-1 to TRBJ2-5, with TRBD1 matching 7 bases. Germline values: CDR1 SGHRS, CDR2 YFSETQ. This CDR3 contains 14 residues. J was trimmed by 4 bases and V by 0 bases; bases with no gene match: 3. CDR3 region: CASSLEGAAETQYF. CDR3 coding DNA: TGCGCCAGCAGCTTGGAGGGGGCAGCAGAGACCCAGTACTTC.

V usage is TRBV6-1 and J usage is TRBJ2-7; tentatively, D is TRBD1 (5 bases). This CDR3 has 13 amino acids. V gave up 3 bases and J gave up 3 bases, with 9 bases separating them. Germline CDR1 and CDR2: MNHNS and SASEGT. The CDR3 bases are TGTGCCAGCAGTGATGGACACCACTACGAGCAGTACTTC. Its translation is CASSDGHHYEQYF.

The CDR3 nucleotides are TGTGCCATCAGTGAGTTCCTTAACTACAATGAGCAGTTCTTC. Translation: CAISEFLNYNEQFF. The chain couples TRBV10-3 to TRBJ2-1, with D uncertain. The CDR3 is 14 amino acids. Germline CDR1 is ENHRY and CDR2 is SYGVKD. With 1 base removed from V and 3 bases from J, the gap between germline ends came to 7 bases.

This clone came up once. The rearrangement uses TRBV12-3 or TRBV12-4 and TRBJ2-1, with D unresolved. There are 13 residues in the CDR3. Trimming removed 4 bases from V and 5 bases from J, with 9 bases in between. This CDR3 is CASSYRRNNEQFF. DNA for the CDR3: TGTGCCAGCAGTTACAGACGAAACAATGAGCAGTTCTTC.

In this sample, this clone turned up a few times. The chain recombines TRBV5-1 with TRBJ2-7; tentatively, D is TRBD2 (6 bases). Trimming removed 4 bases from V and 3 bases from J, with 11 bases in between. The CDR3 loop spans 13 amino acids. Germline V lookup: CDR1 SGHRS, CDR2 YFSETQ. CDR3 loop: CASSPGENYEQYF. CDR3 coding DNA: TGCGCCAGCAGCCCGGGAGAAAACTACGAGCAGTACTTC.

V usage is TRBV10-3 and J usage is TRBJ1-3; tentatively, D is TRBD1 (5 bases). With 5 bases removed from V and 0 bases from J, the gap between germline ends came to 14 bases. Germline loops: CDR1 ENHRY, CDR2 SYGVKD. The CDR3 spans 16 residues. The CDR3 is CAISRKDIDSGNTIYF. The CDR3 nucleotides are TGTGCCATCAGTCGGAAGGACATAGACTCTGGAAACACCATATATTTT.

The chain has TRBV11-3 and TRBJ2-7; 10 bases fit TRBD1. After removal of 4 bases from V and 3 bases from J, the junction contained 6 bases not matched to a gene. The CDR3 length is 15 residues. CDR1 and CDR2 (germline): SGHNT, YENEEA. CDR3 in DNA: TGTGCCAGCAGCTCCTCGGACAGGGGGGTCTACGAGCAGTACTTC. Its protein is CASSSSDRGVYEQYF.

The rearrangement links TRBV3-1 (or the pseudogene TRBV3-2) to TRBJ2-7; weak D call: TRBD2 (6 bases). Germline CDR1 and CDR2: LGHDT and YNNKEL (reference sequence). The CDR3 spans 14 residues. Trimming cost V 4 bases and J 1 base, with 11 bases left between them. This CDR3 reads CASSRAGASYEQYF. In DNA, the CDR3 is TGTGCCAGCAGCCGAGCGGGCGCTTCCTACGAGCAGTACTTC.

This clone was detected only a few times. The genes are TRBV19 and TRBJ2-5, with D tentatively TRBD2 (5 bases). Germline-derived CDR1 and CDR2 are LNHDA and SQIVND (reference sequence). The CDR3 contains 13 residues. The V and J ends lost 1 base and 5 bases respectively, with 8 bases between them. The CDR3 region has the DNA TGTGCCAGTAGTATAGCCGGGGAGGAGACCCAGTACTTC. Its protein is CASSIAGEETQYF.

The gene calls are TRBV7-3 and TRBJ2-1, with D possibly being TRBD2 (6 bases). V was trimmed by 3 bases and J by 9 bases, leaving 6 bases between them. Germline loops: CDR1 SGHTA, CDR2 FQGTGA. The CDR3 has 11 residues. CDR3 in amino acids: CASSFGGEQFF. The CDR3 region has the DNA TGTGCCAGCAGCTTCGGGGGTGAGCAGTTCTTC.

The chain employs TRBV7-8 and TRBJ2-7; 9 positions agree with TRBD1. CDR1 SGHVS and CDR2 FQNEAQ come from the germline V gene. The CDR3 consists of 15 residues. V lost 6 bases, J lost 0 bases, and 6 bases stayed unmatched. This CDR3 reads CASSLNRGPSYEQYF. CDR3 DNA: TGTGCCAGCAGTTTGAACAGGGGGCCCTCCTACGAGCAGTACTTC.

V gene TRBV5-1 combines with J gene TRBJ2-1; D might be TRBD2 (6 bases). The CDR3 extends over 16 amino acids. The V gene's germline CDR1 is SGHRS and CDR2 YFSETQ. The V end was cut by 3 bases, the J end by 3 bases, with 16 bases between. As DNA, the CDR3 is TGCGCCAGCAGCTGGGACGGGGGAGAGGGCTACAATGAGCAGTTCTTC. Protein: CASSWDGGEGYNEQFF.

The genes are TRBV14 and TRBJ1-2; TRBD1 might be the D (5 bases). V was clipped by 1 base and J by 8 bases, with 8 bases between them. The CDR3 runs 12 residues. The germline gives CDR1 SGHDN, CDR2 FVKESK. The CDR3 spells CASSQGGWGYTF. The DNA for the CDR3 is TGTGCCAGCAGCCAAGGGGGCTGGGGCTACACCTTC.

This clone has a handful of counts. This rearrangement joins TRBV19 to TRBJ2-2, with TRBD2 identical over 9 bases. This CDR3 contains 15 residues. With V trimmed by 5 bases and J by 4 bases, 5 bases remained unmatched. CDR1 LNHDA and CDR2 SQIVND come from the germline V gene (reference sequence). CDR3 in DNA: TGTGCCAGTAGTGGCCTAGCGGGATCCACCGGGGAGCTGTTTTTT. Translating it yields CASSGLAGSTGELFF.

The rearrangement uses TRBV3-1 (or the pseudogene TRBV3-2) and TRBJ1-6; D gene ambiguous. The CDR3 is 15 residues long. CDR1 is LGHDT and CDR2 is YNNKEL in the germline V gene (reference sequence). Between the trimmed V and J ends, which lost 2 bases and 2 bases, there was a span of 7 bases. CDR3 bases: TGTGCCAGCAGCCAATCCGGGACCTATAATTCACCCCTCCACTTT. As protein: CASSQSGTYNSPLHF.

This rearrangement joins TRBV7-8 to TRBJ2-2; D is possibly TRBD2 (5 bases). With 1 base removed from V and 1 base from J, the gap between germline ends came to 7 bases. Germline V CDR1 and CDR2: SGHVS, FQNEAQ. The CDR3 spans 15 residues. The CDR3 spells CASSLVGRNTGELFF. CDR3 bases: TGTGCCAGCAGCTTAGTGGGGAGGAACACCGGGGAGCTGTTTTTT. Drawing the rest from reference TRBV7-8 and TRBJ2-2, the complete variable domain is GAGVSQSPRYKVAKRGQDVALRCDPISGHVSLFWYQQALGQGPEFLTYFQNEAQLDKSGLPSDRFFAERPEGSVSTLKIQRTQQEDSAVYLCASSLVGRNTGELFFGEGSRLTVL.